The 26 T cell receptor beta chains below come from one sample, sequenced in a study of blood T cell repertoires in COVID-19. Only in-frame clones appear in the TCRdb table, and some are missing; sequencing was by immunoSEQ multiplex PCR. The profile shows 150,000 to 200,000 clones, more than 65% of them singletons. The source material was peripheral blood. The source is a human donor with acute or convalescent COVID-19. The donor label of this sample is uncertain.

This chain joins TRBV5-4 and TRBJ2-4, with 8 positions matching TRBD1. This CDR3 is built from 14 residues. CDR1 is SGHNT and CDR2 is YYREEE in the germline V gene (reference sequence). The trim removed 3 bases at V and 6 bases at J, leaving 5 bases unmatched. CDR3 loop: CASSSTGVRNIQYF. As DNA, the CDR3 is TGTGCCAGCAGCTCGACAGGGGTTAGAAACATTCAGTACTTC.

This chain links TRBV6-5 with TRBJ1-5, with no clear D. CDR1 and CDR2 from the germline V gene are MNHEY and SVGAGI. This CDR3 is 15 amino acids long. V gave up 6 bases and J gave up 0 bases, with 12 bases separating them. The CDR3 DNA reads TGTGCCAGCAGCTCAGGCTCTTATAGCAATCAGCCCCAGCATTTT. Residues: CASSSGSYSNQPQHF.

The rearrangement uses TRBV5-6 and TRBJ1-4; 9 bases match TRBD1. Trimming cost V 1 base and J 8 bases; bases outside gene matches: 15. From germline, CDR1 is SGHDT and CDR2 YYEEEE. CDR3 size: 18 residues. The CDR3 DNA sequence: TGTGCCAGCAGCTTGCGCCGGACAGGGGTATATAATGTGGAAAAACTGTTTTTT. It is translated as CASSLRRTGVYNVEKLFF.

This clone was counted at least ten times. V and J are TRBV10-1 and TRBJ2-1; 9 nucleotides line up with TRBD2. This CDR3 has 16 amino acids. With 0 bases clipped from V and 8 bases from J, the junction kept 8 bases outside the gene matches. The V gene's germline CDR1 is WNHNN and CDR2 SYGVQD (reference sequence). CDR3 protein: CASSESTAGGFDEQFF. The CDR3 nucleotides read TGCGCCAGCAGTGAGTCGACCGCGGGGGGGTTCGATGAGCAGTTCTTC.

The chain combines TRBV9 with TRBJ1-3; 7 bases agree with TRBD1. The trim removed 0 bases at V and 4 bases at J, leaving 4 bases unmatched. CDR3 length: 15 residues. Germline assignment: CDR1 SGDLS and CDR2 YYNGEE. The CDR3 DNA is TGTGCCAGCAGCGTAGACGGAGGGGGCGGAAACACCATATATTTT. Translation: CASSVDGGGGNTIYF.

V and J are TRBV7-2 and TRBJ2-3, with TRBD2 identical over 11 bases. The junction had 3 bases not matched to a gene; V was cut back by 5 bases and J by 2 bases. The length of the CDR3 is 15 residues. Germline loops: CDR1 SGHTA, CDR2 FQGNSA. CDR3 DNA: TGTGCCAGCAGCCCGGGACTAGCGGCCACAGATACGCAGTATTTT. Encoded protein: CASSPGLAATDTQYF.

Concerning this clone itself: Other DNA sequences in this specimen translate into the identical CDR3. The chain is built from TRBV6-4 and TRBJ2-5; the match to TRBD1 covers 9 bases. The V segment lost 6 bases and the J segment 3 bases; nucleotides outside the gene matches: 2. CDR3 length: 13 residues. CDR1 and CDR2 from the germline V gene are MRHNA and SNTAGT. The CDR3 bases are TGTGCCAGCAGCCGGGACAGGGAAGAGACCCAGTACTTC. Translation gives CASSRDREETQYF.

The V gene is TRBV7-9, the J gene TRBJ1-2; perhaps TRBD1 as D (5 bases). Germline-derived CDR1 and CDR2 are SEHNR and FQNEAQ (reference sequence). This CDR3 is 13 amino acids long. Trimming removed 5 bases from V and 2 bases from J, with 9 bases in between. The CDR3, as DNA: TGTGCCAGCAGCCTAGGACAAAACTATGGCTACACCTTC. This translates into CASSLGQNYGYTF.

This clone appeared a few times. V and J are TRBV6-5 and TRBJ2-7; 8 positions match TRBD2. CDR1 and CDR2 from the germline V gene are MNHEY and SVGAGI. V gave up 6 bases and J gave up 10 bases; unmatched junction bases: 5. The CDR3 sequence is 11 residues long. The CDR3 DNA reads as TGTGCCAGCAGCGACGGGAGGGGACAGTACTTC. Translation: CASSDGRGQYF.

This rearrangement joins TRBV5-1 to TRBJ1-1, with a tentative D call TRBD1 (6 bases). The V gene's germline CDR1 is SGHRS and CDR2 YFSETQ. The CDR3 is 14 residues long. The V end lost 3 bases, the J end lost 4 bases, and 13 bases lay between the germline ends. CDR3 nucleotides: TGCGCCAGCAGCTCCAACAGGGTTAGCACTGAAGCTTTCTTT. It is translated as CASSSNRVSTEAFF. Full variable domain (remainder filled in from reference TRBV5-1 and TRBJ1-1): KAGVTQTPRYLIKTRGQQVTLSCSPISGHRSVSWYQQTPGQGLQFLFEYFSETQRNKGNFPGRFSGRQFSNSRSEMNVSTLELGDSALYLCASSSNRVSTEAFFGQGTRLTVV.

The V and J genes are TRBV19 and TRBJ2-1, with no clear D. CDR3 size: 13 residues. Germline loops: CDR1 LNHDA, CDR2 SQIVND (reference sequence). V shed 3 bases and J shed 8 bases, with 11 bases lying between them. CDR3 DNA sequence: TGTGCCAGTAGTATTACCGCAGTCCATGAGCAGTTCTTC. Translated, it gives CASSITAVHEQFF.

CDR3 coding DNA: TGTGCCTGGAGTGCAGCGGGGGGCCCCACAGATACGCAGTATTTT. Translating it yields CAWSAAGGPTDTQYF. The gene calls are TRBV30 and TRBJ2-3, with TRBD2 matching over 9 bases. This CDR3 spans 15 amino acids. The germline V gene encodes CDR1 GTSNPN and CDR2 SVGIG (reference sequence). Trimming cost V 1 base and J 2 bases; bases outside gene matches: 4.

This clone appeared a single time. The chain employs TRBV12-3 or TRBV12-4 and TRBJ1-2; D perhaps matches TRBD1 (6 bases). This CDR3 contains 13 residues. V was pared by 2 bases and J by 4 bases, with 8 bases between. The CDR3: CASSLTGSYGYTF. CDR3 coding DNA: TGTGCCAGCAGTTTAACAGGGTCCTATGGCTACACCTTC.

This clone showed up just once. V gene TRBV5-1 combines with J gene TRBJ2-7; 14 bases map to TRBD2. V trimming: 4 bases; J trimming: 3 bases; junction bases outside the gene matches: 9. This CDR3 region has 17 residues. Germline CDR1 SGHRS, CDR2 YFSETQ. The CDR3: CASSPRLAGGMSYEQYF. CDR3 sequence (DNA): TGCGCCAGCAGCCCTCGACTAGCGGGGGGGATGAGCTACGAGCAGTACTTC.

CDR3 DNA: TGTGCCAGCAGCCGTGGGGACAGCGGCAATCAGCCCCAGCATTTT. Residues: CASSRGDSGNQPQHF. The chain is built from TRBV4-2 and TRBJ1-5; 7 positions agree with TRBD1. The ends lost 4 bases at V and 2 bases at J; junction bases unmatched: 5. The CDR3 length is 15 residues. Germline V gene sequence: CDR1 LGHNA, CDR2 YNFKEQ.

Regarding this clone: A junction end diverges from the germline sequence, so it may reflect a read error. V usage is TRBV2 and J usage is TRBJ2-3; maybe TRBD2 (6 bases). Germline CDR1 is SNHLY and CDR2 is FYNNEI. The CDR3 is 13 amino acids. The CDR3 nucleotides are TGTGCCAGCAGTGAATTGGAGGGGCGGCCGCGAGGTTTT. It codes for CASSELEGRPRGF.

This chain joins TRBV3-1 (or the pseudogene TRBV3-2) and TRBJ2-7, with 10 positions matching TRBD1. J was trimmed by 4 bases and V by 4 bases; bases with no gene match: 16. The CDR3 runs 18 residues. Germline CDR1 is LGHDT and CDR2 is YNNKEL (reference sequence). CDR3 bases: TGTGCCAGCAGCCGAAGTGGCTTTGGAGACAGGGGGCTTTACGAGCAGTACTTC. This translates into CASSRSGFGDRGLYEQYF.

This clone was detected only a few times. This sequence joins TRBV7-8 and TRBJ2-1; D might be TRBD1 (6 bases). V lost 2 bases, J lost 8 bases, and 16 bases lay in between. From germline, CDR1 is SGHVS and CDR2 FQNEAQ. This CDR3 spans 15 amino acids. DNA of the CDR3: TGTGCCAGCAGCTTAAGCACAATCACAGGGTATGAGCAGTTCTTC. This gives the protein CASSLSTITGYEQFF.

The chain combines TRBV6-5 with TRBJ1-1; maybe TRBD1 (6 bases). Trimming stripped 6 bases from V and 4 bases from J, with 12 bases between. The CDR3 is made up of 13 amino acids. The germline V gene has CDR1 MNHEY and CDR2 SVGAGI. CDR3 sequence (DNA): TGTGCCAGCAGCCACCGGGACACCACTGAAGCTTTCTTT. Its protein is CASSHRDTTEAFF.

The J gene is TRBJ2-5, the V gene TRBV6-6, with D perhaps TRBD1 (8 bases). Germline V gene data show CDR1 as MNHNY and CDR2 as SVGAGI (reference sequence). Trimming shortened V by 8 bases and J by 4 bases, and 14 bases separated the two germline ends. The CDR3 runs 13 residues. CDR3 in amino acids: CASASGTGETQYF. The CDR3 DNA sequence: TGTGCCAGCGCGAGCGGGACAGGAGAGACCCAGTACTTC.

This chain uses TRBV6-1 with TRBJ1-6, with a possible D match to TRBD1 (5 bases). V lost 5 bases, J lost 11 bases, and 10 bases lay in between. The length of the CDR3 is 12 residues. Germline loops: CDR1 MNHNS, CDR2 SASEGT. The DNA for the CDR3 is TGTGCCAGCAGTCGGGGGAGTCCACCCCTCCACTTT. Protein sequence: CASSRGSPPLHF.

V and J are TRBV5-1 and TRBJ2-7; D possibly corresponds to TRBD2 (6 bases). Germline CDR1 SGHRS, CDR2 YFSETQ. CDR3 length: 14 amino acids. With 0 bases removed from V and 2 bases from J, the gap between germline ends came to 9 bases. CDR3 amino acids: CASSLDGTPYEQYF. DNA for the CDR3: TGCGCCAGCAGCTTGGATGGGACTCCCTACGAGCAGTACTTC.

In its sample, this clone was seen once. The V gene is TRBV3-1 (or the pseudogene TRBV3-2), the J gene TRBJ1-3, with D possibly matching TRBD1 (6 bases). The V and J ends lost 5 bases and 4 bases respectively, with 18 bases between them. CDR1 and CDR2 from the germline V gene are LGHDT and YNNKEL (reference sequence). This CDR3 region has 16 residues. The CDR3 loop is CASSARQARSGNTIYF. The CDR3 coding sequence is TGTGCCAGCAGCGCACGACAGGCGAGGAGCGGAAACACCATATATTTT.

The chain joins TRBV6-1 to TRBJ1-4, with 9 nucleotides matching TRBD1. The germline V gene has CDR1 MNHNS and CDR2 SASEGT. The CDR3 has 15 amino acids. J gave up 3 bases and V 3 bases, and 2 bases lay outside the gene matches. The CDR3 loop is CASSDGQGSNEKLFF. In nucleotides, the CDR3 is TGTGCCAGCAGTGATGGACAGGGGTCTAATGAAAAACTGTTTTTT.

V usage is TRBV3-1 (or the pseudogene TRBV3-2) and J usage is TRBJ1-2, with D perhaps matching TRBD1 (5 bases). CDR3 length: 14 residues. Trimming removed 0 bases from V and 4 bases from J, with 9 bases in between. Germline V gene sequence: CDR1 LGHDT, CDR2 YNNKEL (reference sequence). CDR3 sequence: CASSQDRQIYGYTF. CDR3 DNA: TGTGCCAGCAGCCAAGATCGACAGATCTATGGCTACACCTTC.

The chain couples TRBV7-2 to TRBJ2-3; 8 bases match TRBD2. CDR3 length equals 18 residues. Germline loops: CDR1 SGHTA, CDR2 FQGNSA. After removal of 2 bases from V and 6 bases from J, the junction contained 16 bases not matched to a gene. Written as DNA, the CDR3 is TGTGCCAGCAGCTTAAGAGGAGCGGGAGTAGTCGAGGGTGATACGCAGTATTTT. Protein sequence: CASSLRGAGVVEGDTQYF.